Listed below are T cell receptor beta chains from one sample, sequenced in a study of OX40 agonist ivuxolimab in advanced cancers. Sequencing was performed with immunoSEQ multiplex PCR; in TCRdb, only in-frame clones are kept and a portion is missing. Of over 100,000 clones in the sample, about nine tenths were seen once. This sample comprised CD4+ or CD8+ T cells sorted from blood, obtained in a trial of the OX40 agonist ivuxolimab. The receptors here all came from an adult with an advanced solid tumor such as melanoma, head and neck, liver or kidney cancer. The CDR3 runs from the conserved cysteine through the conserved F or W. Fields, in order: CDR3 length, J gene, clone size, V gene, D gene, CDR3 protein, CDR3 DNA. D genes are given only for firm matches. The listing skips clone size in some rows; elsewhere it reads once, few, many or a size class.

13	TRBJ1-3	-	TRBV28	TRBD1	CASSSGQGDTIYF	TGTGCCAGCAGTTCAGGACAGGGGGACACCATATATTTT
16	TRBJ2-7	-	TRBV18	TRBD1	CASSPLGTGATNEQYF	TGTGCCAGCTCACCCCTTGGGACAGGGGCGACCAACGAGCAGTACTTC
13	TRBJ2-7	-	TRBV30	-	CAWSSTIGSEQYF	TGTGCCTGGAGCTCGACCATAGGGAGCGAGCAGTACTTC
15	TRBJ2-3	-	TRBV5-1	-	CASSTGPTSTDTQYF	TGCGCCAGCAGCACAGGACCAACTAGCACAGATACGCAGTATTTT
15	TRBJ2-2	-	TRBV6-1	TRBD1	CASSEGTGNTGELFF	TGTGCCAGCAGTGAAGGGACAGGGAACACCGGGGAGCTGTTTTTT
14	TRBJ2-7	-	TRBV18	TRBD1	CASSPQGQGYEQYF	TGTGCCAGCTCACCACAGGGACAGGGCTACGAGCAGTACTTC
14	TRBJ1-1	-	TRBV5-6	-	CASMEQGSYTEAFF	TGTGCCAGCATGGAACAGGGCAGTTACACTGAAGCTTTCTTT
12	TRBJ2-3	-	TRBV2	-	CASSARLDTQYF	TGTGCCAGCAGTGCGCGACTTGATACGCAGTATTTT
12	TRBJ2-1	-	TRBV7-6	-	CASSLVGNEQFF	TGTGCCAGCAGCTTAGTCGGCAATGAGCAGTTCTTC
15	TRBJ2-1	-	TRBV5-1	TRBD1	CASSAGTGLYNEQFF	TGCGCCAGCAGCGCCGGGACAGGACTTTACAATGAGCAGTTCTTC
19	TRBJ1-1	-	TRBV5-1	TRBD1	CASSSGQGLTRAVNTEAFF	TGCGCCAGCAGCTCCGGACAGGGGTTGACGCGAGCGGTGAACACTGAAGCTTTCTTT
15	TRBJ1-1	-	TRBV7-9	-	CASSVRSGDNTEAFF	TGTGCCAGCAGCGTCCGGTCTGGGGACAACACTGAAGCTTTCTTT
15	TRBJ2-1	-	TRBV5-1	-	CASSLGGSSYNEQFF	TGCGCCAGCAGCTTAGGGGGTAGCTCCTACAATGAGCAGTTCTTC
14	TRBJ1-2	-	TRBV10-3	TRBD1	CAISDSQGAYGYTF	TGTGCCATCAGTGATTCCCAGGGGGCCTATGGCTACACCTTC
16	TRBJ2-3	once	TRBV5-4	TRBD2	CASSPGTSGGTVTQYF	TGTGCCAGCAGCCCCGGGACTAGCGGGGGAACCGTTACGCAGTATTTT
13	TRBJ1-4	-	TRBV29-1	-	CSVLGTGNEKLFF	TGCAGCGTCCTCGGGACGGGTAATGAAAAACTGTTTTTT
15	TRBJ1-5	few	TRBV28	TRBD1	CASSLGQGHNQPQHF	TGTGCCAGCAGTCTAGGACAGGGCCATAATCAGCCCCAGCATTTT
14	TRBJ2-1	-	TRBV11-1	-	CASSGKGGAYEQFF	TGTGCCAGCAGCGGTAAGGGGGGGGCCTATGAGCAGTTCTTC
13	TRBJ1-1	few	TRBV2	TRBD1	CATPRTGSTEAFF	TGTGCCACCCCTCGGACAGGATCGACTGAAGCTTTCTTT
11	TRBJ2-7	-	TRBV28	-	CASSSGYEQYF	TGTGCCAGCAGTTCGGGCTACGAGCAGTACTTC
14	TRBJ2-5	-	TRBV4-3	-	CASSQESGLETQYF	TGCGCCAGCAGCCAAGAGTCGGGGTTGGAGACCCAGTACTTC
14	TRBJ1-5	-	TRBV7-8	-	CASSLARVGQPQHF	TGTGCCAGCAGCTTAGCGCGGGTCGGACAGCCCCAGCATTTT